One sample yielded the 14 T cell receptor beta chains listed below, sequenced in a study of cytotoxic CD8 clonotypes in ibrutinib-treated CLL. Sequencing used immunoSEQ multiplex PCR; TCRdb keeps in-frame clones, though not all of them. The data contain approximately 45,000 clones, around 68% of them seen just once; the ten biggest clones take up roughly 13%. The specimen comprised PBMCs, sampled after 12 months of ibrutinib treatment. These receptors originate from a human donor with chronic lymphocytic leukemia.

This clone occurred a few times. The rearrangement links TRBV7-9 to TRBJ1-3, with D possibly matching TRBD1 (5 bases). The CDR3 has 17 amino acids. Trimming took off 0 bases at V and 0 bases at J, with 12 bases between the two ends. Germline V lookup: CDR1 SEHNR, CDR2 FQNEAQ (reference sequence). The CDR3 protein is CASSLAPSRDSGNTIYF. The CDR3 coding sequence is TGTGCCAGCAGCTTAGCGCCGAGCAGGGACTCTGGAAACACCATATATTTT.

The chain joins TRBV18 to TRBJ1-2; TRBD1 matches at 7 bases. Trimming removed 3 bases from V and 2 bases from J; junction bases left unmatched: 3. Germline V gene lookup returns CDR1 KGHSH and CDR2 LQKENI. The CDR3 is made up of 14 amino acids. The DNA of the CDR3 is TGTGCCAGCTCACCGATGACAGGGAACTATGGCTACACCTTC. Residues: CASSPMTGNYGYTF.

V and J are TRBV10-3 and TRBJ2-6; D not resolved. Trimming took off 7 bases at V and 4 bases at J, with 8 bases between the two ends. CDR1 is ENHRY and CDR2 is SYGVKD in the germline V gene. The CDR3 totals 13 residues. The CDR3 sequence: CAINIGGANVLTF. As DNA, the CDR3 is TGTGCCATCAACATTGGGGGGGCCAACGTCCTGACTTTC.

V gene TRBV6-6 combines with J gene TRBJ1-3, with no clear D. The germline V and J ends were trimmed by 8 bases and 0 bases, with 8 bases remaining between them. The germline CDR1 and CDR2 sequences are MNHNY and SVGAGI (reference sequence). This CDR3 has 13 residues. The CDR3 DNA is TGTGCCAGCCAGATTCTCTCTGGAAACACCATATATTTT. Encoded protein: CASQILSGNTIYF.

There are a few counts of this clone. This sequence joins TRBV13 and TRBJ1-2; 8 nucleotides match TRBD1. Germline CDR1 is PRHDT and CDR2 is FYEKMQ (reference sequence). The V and J ends lost 1 base and 3 bases, in that order; junction bases with no gene match: 10. The CDR3 loop spans 17 amino acids. CDR3 nucleotide sequence: TGTGCCAGCAGCTTAGAGGGACAGGCCTTATGGGACTATGGCTACACCTTC. Protein product: CASSLEGQALWDYGYTF.

V gene TRBV5-1 combines with J gene TRBJ2-5; 7 nucleotides agree with TRBD2. V trimming: 0 bases; J trimming: 3 bases; junction bases outside the gene matches: 11. The CDR3 length is 17 residues. Looked up from germline, CDR1 is SGHRS and CDR2 is YFSETQ. The CDR3 protein is CASSLGLAARNEETQYF. The CDR3 nucleotides read TGCGCCAGCAGCTTGGGCCTAGCGGCGAGAAACGAAGAGACCCAGTACTTC.

The genes are TRBV7-3 and TRBJ1-1, with D uncertain. The CDR3 sequence is 14 residues long. Per the germline V gene, CDR1 is SGHTA and CDR2 is FQGTGA. V shed 5 bases and J shed 1 base, with 11 bases lying between them. This CDR3 reads CASSTGAPNTEAFF. The CDR3 nucleotides read TGTGCCAGCAGCACGGGAGCCCCGAACACTGAAGCTTTCTTT.

CDR3 coding DNA: TGCGCCAGCAGCTTGGCGGGCAATACAGGGCCTCGAGACTATGGCTACACCTTC. Translating gives CASSLAGNTGPRDYGYTF. The chain has TRBV5-1 and TRBJ1-2; perhaps TRBD1 as D (6 bases). CDR1 and CDR2 from the germline V gene are SGHRS and YFSETQ. The V end lost 0 bases, the J end lost 3 bases, and 21 bases lay between the germline ends. The CDR3 has 18 amino acids. Looking up the rest from reference TRBV5-1 and TRBJ1-2 gives the full variable domain: KAGVTQTPRYLIKTRGQQVTLSCSPISGHRSVSWYQQTPGQGLQFLFEYFSETQRNKGNFPGRFSGRQFSNSRSEMNVSTLELGDSALYLCASSLAGNTGPRDYGYTFGSGTRLTVV.

This chain links TRBV7-3 with TRBJ2-1; possible D gene TRBD2, 6 bases. Per the germline V gene, CDR1 is SGHTA and CDR2 is FQGTGA. CDR3 length equals 13 residues. The V gene lost 9 bases and the J gene lost 6 bases, with 15 bases spanning the gap. The CDR3 DNA reads as TGTGCCAGTTCGGAGGGCGCGCGCAATGAGCAGTTCTTC. It encodes CASSEGARNEQFF. The whole variable domain, remainder taken from reference TRBV7-3 and TRBJ2-1, is GAGVSQTPSNKVTEKGKYVELRCDPISGHTALYWYRQSLGQGPEFLIYFQGTGAADDSGLPNDRFFAVRPEGSVSTLKIQRTERGDSAVYLCASSEGARNEQFFGPGTRLTVL.

V and J are TRBV9 and TRBJ1-5; possible D gene TRBD1, 5 bases. Germline lookup yields CDR1 SGDLS and CDR2 YYNGEE. Trimming took off 4 bases at V and 7 bases at J, with 12 bases between the two ends. This CDR3 contains 13 residues. The CDR3 protein is CASSTDWGQPQHF. Written as DNA, the CDR3 is TGTGCCAGCAGCACAGACTGGGGGCAGCCCCAGCATTTT.

This clone was found a few times. V usage is TRBV6-6 and J usage is TRBJ2-4, with TRBD1 matching over 10 bases. The V segment lost 4 bases and the J segment 6 bases; nucleotides outside the gene matches: 6. The CDR3 is 15 amino acids. Germline V lookup: CDR1 MNHNY, CDR2 SVGAGI (reference sequence). CDR3 region: CASSSPGTGANIQYF. In DNA, the CDR3 is TGTGCCAGCAGTTCCCCCGGGACAGGGGCAAACATTCAGTACTTC.

The genes are TRBV9 and TRBJ1-6, with D possibly TRBD1 on 5 matching bases. This CDR3 contains 17 residues. V shed 0 bases and J shed 5 bases, with 15 bases lying between them. CDR1 SGDLS and CDR2 YYNGEE come from the germline V gene. CDR3 nucleotide sequence: TGTGCCAGCAGCGTAGGGGGCAGAGGTGGCAATAATTCACCCCTCCACTTT. Its translation is CASSVGGRGGNNSPLHF.

The chain links TRBV2 to TRBJ1-6; D possibly corresponds to TRBD1 (5 bases). This CDR3 is built from 15 residues. Germline CDR1 SNHLY, CDR2 FYNNEI. V was cut by 5 bases and J by 6 bases, with 14 bases left in between. CDR3 protein: CASSTGGVVNSPLHF. The CDR3 DNA is TGTGCCAGCAGTACAGGCGGGGTTGTTAATTCACCCCTCCACTTT.

This chain links TRBV10-2 with TRBJ2-4; the match to TRBD1 covers 7 bases. Losses at the gene ends were 3 bases for V and 4 bases for J; bases not matched to a gene: 12. Per germline, CDR1 WSHSY and CDR2 SAAADI. The CDR3 loop spans 17 amino acids. The CDR3 nucleotides read TGCGCCAGCAGTGATTTAGGGGGCACGGGCGGGAAAAACATTCAGTACTTC. The encoded protein is CASSDLGGTGGKNIQYF.